The clone carrying this T cell receptor (beta chain) has a single count. CDR3 length: 16 residues. This entry comes from a study of T cell responses to AZD1222 COVID-19 vaccine. Produced via immunoSEQ multiplex PCR; TCRdb's table is partial and in-frame only. Of approximately 110,000 clones listed, about 88% are singletons. The chain links TRBV21-1 to TRBJ1-3; TRBD1, as called in the table, went unchecked against the DNA. TRBV21-1 is recorded as a pseudogene. This sequence originates from an adult in good health. Specimen: peripheral blood, collected on day 0 of AZD1222 vaccination. The DNA for the CDR3 is TGTGCCAGCAGCCCCAGCGGGCAGGGGGAGCGAAACACCATATATTTT. This sequence encodes CASSPSGQGERNTIYF.